This T cell receptor beta chain emerged from a study of blood T cell repertoires in COVID-19. Across the whole study: From T cells, B-cell-depleted T cells, or PBMCs came the material, which was cDNA or gDNA.

CDR1 and CDR2 from the germline V gene are KGHSH and LQKENI. This CDR3 contains 16 residues. Trimming removed 4 bases from V and 2 bases from J, with 17 bases in between. Cohort 3 recovered donors had two negative PCRs, clearance, or symptom resolution. Profiling relied on immunoSEQ multiplex PCR, and the TCRdb table lists in-frame clones only, not all of them. This sample yields some 200,000 clones, of which around 80% are seen a single time; approximately 15% belongs to the top ten. This chain joins TRBV18 and TRBJ1-1, with D tentatively TRBD1 (5 bases). The receptor was isolated from a woman aged 50 to 60 who had recovered from COVID-19. Material: PBMCs or T cells enriched from blood (not recorded which). DNA for the CDR3: TGTGCCAGCTCACAGAGGGGACTTGGGTCAAACACTGAAGCTTTCTTT. This sequence encodes CASSQRGLGSNTEAFF. Complete variable domain (other parts from reference TRBV18 and TRBJ1-1): NAGVMQNPRHLVRRRGQEARLRCSPMKGHSHVYWYRQLPEEGLKFMVYLQKENIIDESGMPKERFSAEFPKEGPSILRIQQVVRGDSAAYFCASSQRGLGSNTEAFFGQGTRLTVV.